These 27 T cell receptor beta chains came from one sample sequenced in a study of early T cells in non-severe SARS-CoV-2 infection. Each CDR3 protein is one row after TCRdb ran MiXCR on the 5' RACE reads. The sample lists 95,000 to 120,000 distinct CDR3 sequences; 12% were seen once. Sequenced material: whole blood. These receptors came from an adult who was a healthcare worker with PCR-confirmed SARS-CoV-2 infection or an uninfected control (not recorded which).

The V gene is TRBV6-5, the J gene TRBJ2-2; 13 positions match TRBD2. Germline assignment: CDR1 MNHEY and CDR2 SVGAGI. Trimming cost V 5 bases and J 4 bases; bases outside gene matches: 7. This CDR3 spans 17 amino acids. The CDR3, as DNA: TGTGCCAGCAGTCGCCTCGGACTAGCGGGAGCCACCGGGGAGCTGTTTTTT. Translation gives CASSRLGLAGATGELFF.

This clonotype appeared many times. The chain has TRBV3-1 and TRBJ1-2; no definite D call. The CDR3 totals 13 residues. Germline V gene sequence: CDR1 LGHDT, CDR2 YNNKEL (reference sequence). V was clipped by 1 base and J by 6 bases, with 9 bases between them. The CDR3 coding sequence is TGTGCCAGCAGCCAAGCGGACCCCGATGGCTACACCTTC. Residues: CASSQADPDGYTF.

The chain uses TRBV5-4 and TRBJ2-1; no firm D call. Germline values: CDR1 SGHNT, CDR2 YYREEE (reference sequence). This CDR3 contains 12 residues. Trimming pared 3 bases from V and 7 bases from J, leaving 8 bases between. DNA of the CDR3: TGTGCCAGCAGCTATTCGAGTAATGAGCAGTTCTTC. Translated: CASSYSSNEQFF.

The chain is built from TRBV27 and TRBJ2-1; TRBD2 is a possible D gene (5 bases). Germline CDR1 and CDR2: MNHEY and SMNVEV (reference sequence). The CDR3 runs to 16 residues. Trimming removed 1 base at V and 0 bases at J, with 10 bases between. In DNA, the CDR3 is TGTGCCAGCAGTTTATTCCGAGGGAGCTCCTACAATGAGCAGTTCTTC. Protein product: CASSLFRGSSYNEQFF.

The table lists this clonotype with many counts. The chain carries TRBV7-9 and TRBJ2-7; D may be TRBD2 (6 bases). V was cut by 6 bases and J by 4 bases, with 10 bases left in between. Looked up from germline, CDR1 is SEHNR and CDR2 is FQNEAQ (reference sequence). This CDR3 spans 12 amino acids. In nucleotides, the CDR3 is TGTGCCAGCAGTCCGGGGACTTACGAGCAGTACTTC. Its protein is CASSPGTYEQYF.

Notes on this clonotype: This may arise from a read error, as a much more abundant clone is one base away. The chain is built from TRBV3-1 and TRBJ2-2, with 8 bases lining up with TRBD1. The CDR3 length is 14 residues. Germline-derived CDR1 and CDR2 are LGHDT and YNNKEL (reference sequence). J lost 7 bases, V lost 4 bases, and 5 bases had no gene match. The DNA of the CDR3 is TGTGCCAGCAGCCGCAGGACAGGGTACGGGGAGCTGTTTTTT. Translating gives CASSRRTGYGELFF.

This clonotype was found many times. This chain links TRBV2 with TRBJ2-7, with 7 bases fitting TRBD1. CDR3 size: 14 residues. Trimming at V came to 6 bases and at J to 5 bases, leaving 10 bases not matched to a gene. Germline CDR1 SNHLY, CDR2 FYNNEI. Here the CDR3 DNA reads TGTGCCAGCAGGGGGGACAGAATAGTCAACGAGCAGTACTTC. As protein: CASRGDRIVNEQYF.

This chain uses TRBV7-9 with TRBJ2-3; 9 bases map to TRBD2. J gave up 6 bases and V 1 base, and 8 bases lay outside the gene matches. The CDR3 contains 16 residues. In germline, CDR1 is SEHNR, CDR2 FQNEAQ (reference sequence). CDR3 protein: CASSLGVREGPDTQYF. The CDR3 coding sequence is TGTGCCAGCAGCTTAGGGGTGCGGGAGGGCCCCGATACGCAGTATTTT.

The table lists this clonotype with a few counts. V and J are TRBV5-1 and TRBJ2-2; the match to TRBD2 covers 7 bases. Germline trimming cut 0 bases from V and 2 bases from J; bases unmatched to any gene: 4. The V gene's germline CDR1 is SGHRS and CDR2 YFSETQ. The CDR3 covers 16 residues. This CDR3 is CASSLESGGNTGELFF. DNA for the CDR3: TGCGCCAGCAGCTTGGAGTCGGGGGGTAACACCGGGGAGCTGTTTTTT.

This clonotype was found a few times. The chain recombines TRBV30 with TRBJ1-1; maybe TRBD1 (5 bases). Trimming stripped 2 bases from V and 5 bases from J, with 15 bases between. This CDR3 has 14 amino acids. Germline V gene sequence: CDR1 GTSNPN, CDR2 SVGIG (reference sequence). CDR3 sequence reads: CAWSSPGRRTEAFF. The CDR3 coding sequence is TGTGCCTGGAGTTCCCCGGGGCGGAGGACTGAAGCTTTCTTT.

This clonotype was seen more than once but under ten times. This chain uses TRBV6-6 with TRBJ1-4; 12 bases map to TRBD1. V lost 2 bases, J lost 10 bases, and 17 bases stayed unmatched. The CDR3 sequence is 19 residues long. Per the germline V gene, CDR1 is MNHNY and CDR2 is SVGAGI (reference sequence). CDR3 bases: TGTGCCAGCAGTTACAGGGACCGGGACAGGGGGCCTTCACAGAGAAAACTGTTTTTT. Protein product: CASSYRDRDRGPSQRKLFF.

This clonotype has more than one count but fewer than ten. J is TRBJ1-1 and V is TRBV4-2; D is perhaps TRBD1 (6 bases). The length of the CDR3 is 16 residues. V gave up 0 bases and J gave up 5 bases, with 16 bases separating them. CDR1 and CDR2 from the germline V gene are LGHNA and YNFKEQ. DNA for the CDR3: TGTGCCAGCAGCCAAGAGAATACAGGGCGGGGGACTGAAGCTTTCTTT. Translating it yields CASSQENTGRGTEAFF.

The chain couples TRBV7-2 to TRBJ2-7; D not resolved. The CDR3 length is 12 residues. The V gene's germline CDR1 is SGHTA and CDR2 FQGNSA. Deletions cut 1 base from V and 6 bases from J, with 7 bases between. The CDR3 bases are TGTGCCAGCAGCTTAGGATTGGTCGAGCAGTACTTC. It specifies CASSLGLVEQYF.

In this sample, this clonotype turned up a few times. The gene calls are TRBV10-2 and TRBJ2-7; D remains unclear. Germline V lookup: CDR1 WSHSY, CDR2 SAAADI. Trimming cost V 6 bases and J 2 bases, with 8 bases left between them. The CDR3 runs to 12 residues. The CDR3 region has the DNA TGCGCCAGCAGCATTGGGGCCTACGAGCAGTACTTC. It yields the protein CASSIGAYEQYF.

This clonotype was picked up many times. The gene calls are TRBV29-1 and TRBJ1-2, with D uncertain. The germline V gene encodes CDR1 SQVTM and CDR2 ANQGSEA. CDR3 length: 11 amino acids. V shed 5 bases and J shed 1 base, with 5 bases lying between them. CDR3 sequence: CSVNDNYGYTF. Here the CDR3 DNA reads TGCAGCGTTAACGATAACTATGGCTACACCTTC.

The sample holds many counts of this clonotype. V and J are TRBV5-1 and TRBJ1-1; TRBD1 matches at 9 bases. The V segment lost 4 bases and the J segment 11 bases; nucleotides outside the gene matches: 9. Germline CDR1 is SGHRS and CDR2 is YFSETQ. The CDR3 length is 13 residues. In nucleotides, the CDR3 is TGCGCCAGCAGCCCGGGGGACAGGGATGTTGCTTTCTTT. Translating gives CASSPGDRDVAFF.

V usage is TRBV2 and J usage is TRBJ2-5, with D possibly TRBD1 on 5 matching bases. V shed 6 bases and J shed 3 bases, with 14 bases lying between them. Germline CDR1 is SNHLY and CDR2 is FYNNEI. The length of the CDR3 is 14 residues. The CDR3 sequence is CASRNDRTEETQYF. The CDR3 DNA reads as TGTGCCAGCAGAAACGACAGAACAGAAGAGACCCAGTACTTC. Supplemented by reference TRBV2 and TRBJ2-5, the full variable domain reads EPEVTQTPSHQVTQMGQEVILRCVPISNHLYFYWYRQILGQKVEFLVSFYNNEISEKSEIFDDQFSVERPDGSNFTLKIRSTKLEDSAMYFCASRNDRTEETQYFGPGTRLLVL.

This clonotype was seen more than once but under ten times. The rearrangement links TRBV10-3 to TRBJ2-4; 9 bases are a match to TRBD1. The CDR3 has 13 residues. Germline assignment: CDR1 ENHRY and CDR2 SYGVKD. After removal of 4 bases from V and 8 bases from J, the junction contained 3 bases not matched to a gene. In nucleotides, the CDR3 is TGTGCCATCAGTGGACAGGGGGGTTACATTCAGTACTTC. This codes for CAISGQGGYIQYF.

This clonotype was seen ten or more times. This rearrangement joins TRBV19 to TRBJ2-7; tentative D call: TRBD1 (6 bases). V was pared by 9 bases and J by 3 bases, with 21 bases between. The CDR3 length is 15 residues. Germline values: CDR1 LNHDA, CDR2 SQIVND (reference sequence). The CDR3 DNA reads as TGTGCCAGCTCGCAAAGAGGGGGTTCGAACTACGAGCAGTACTTC. Translating gives CASSQRGGSNYEQYF.

A few counts support this clonotype. This chain links TRBV7-9 with TRBJ2-1; D is possibly TRBD2 (6 bases). Germline V gene data show CDR1 as SEHNR and CDR2 as FQNEAQ (reference sequence). The V end was cut by 5 bases, the J end by 9 bases, with 17 bases between. The CDR3 consists of 14 residues. CDR3 coding DNA: TGTGCCAGCAGCCGCAGACTAGGGGATGGTGAGCAGTTCTTC. Residues: CASSRRLGDGEQFF.

This clonotype was seen many times. V usage is TRBV7-9 and J usage is TRBJ1-1; 9 bases map to TRBD1. CDR3 length: 17 amino acids. V lost 2 bases, J lost 4 bases, and 11 bases stayed unmatched. CDR1 and CDR2 from the germline V gene are SEHNR and FQNEAQ (reference sequence). In nucleotides, the CDR3 is TGTGCCAGCAGCTTAATACGGACAGGGGATTGGGTCACTGAAGCTTTCTTT. It specifies CASSLIRTGDWVTEAFF.

The chain is built from TRBV12-3 or TRBV12-4 and TRBJ1-1; D is undetermined. V was shortened by 1 base and J by 3 bases, with 6 bases between the two germline ends. This CDR3 has 13 amino acids. The CDR3 sequence: CASSLVPYTEAFF. The CDR3 DNA reads TGTGCCAGCAGTTTAGTCCCATACACTGAAGCTTTCTTT.

The V gene is TRBV7-3, the J gene TRBJ1-1; 8 bases map to TRBD1. This CDR3 is built from 15 residues. Germline CDR1 reads SGHTA; CDR2 reads FQGTGA. After removal of 6 bases from V and 0 bases from J, the junction contained 6 bases not matched to a gene. CDR3 in DNA: TGTGCCAGCAGTTCGGGGGACAGGATGAACACTGAAGCTTTCTTT. Translating gives CASSSGDRMNTEAFF.

The gene calls are TRBV10-3 and TRBJ1-2; D possibly corresponds to TRBD1 (5 bases). The CDR3 sequence is 13 residues long. Trimming removed 0 bases from V and 12 bases from J, with 14 bases in between. In germline, CDR1 is ENHRY, CDR2 SYGVKD. Written as DNA, the CDR3 is TGTGCCATCAGTGAGTCCTTCAGGGACGGCCACACCTTC. Amino acid sequence: CAISESFRDGHTF.

This clonotype was recorded many times. The gene calls are TRBV5-1 and TRBJ2-5; 10 bases are shared with TRBD2. V was pared by 4 bases and J by 5 bases, with 8 bases of the junction left unmatched. This CDR3 comprises 15 residues. Germline CDR1 reads SGHRS; CDR2 reads YFSETQ. This chain's CDR3 is CASSRGTSEVETQYF. The CDR3 nucleotides read TGCGCCAGCAGCCGTGGGACTAGCGAGGTCGAGACCCAGTACTTC.

The V call is TRBV29-1, the J call TRBJ1-1; D gene unclear. Deletions cut 3 bases from V and 3 bases from J, with 14 bases between. Looked up from germline, CDR1 is SQVTM and CDR2 is ANQGSEA. The CDR3 spans 14 residues. CDR3 residues: CSVERGLADTEAFF. DNA of the CDR3: TGCAGCGTTGAGCGAGGCCTTGCAGACACTGAAGCTTTCTTT.

The chain uses TRBV7-8 and TRBJ2-1, with TRBD2 matching over 13 bases. Looked up from germline, CDR1 is SGHVS and CDR2 is FQNEAQ. The CDR3 is 17 amino acids. Germline trimming cut 5 bases from V and 4 bases from J; bases unmatched to any gene: 8. CDR3 nucleotides: TGTGCCAGCAGCCCAGGACTAGCGGGAGATTCTTACAATGAGCAGTTCTTC. Its translation is CASSPGLAGDSYNEQFF.